Following are 27 T cell receptor beta chains from one sample sequenced in a study of cytotoxic CD8 clonotypes in ibrutinib-treated CLL. Using immunoSEQ multiplex PCR, the repertoire was profiled, and TCRdb retains in-frame clones only, with some absent. The repertoire holds approximately 330,000 clones, 80% seen once, with 5% to 7% in the top ten. Sequences were derived from PBMCs, sampled before ibrutinib treatment. Every receptor here comes from a human donor with chronic lymphocytic leukemia.

This clone has more than one count but fewer than ten. V usage is TRBV18 and J usage is TRBJ2-5; 14 nucleotides agree with TRBD2. Trimming took 1 base from V and 5 from J; bases not matched to a gene: 6. This CDR3 is 17 amino acids long. Germline V gene sequence: CDR1 KGHSH, CDR2 LQKENI. CDR3 amino acids: CASSPRLAGGLSETQYF. Here the CDR3 DNA reads TGTGCCAGCTCACCACGACTAGCGGGAGGGTTAAGTGAGACCCAGTACTTC.

This sequence joins TRBV30 and TRBJ2-7; TRBD2 is a possible D gene (6 bases). The CDR3 totals 14 residues. Germline assignment: CDR1 GTSNPN and CDR2 SVGIG (reference sequence). Deletions cut 0 bases from V and 2 bases from J, with 11 bases between. The CDR3 DNA follows: TGTGCCTGGAGTGTACTCGCGGGACCCTACGAGCAGTACTTC. Its protein is CAWSVLAGPYEQYF.

This chain links TRBV28 with TRBJ2-7, with a weak D call TRBD2 (5 bases). V was cut by 2 bases and J by 0 bases, with 5 bases left in between. The CDR3 consists of 13 residues. CDR1 is MDHEN and CDR2 is SYDVKM in the germline V gene. Here the CDR3 reads CASSLGSSYEQYF. CDR3 bases: TGTGCCAGCAGTTTAGGGAGCTCCTACGAGCAGTACTTC.

J is TRBJ2-5 and V is TRBV5-4; 7 bases align to TRBD1. V trimming: 4 bases; J trimming: 3 bases; junction bases outside the gene matches: 6. The CDR3 sequence is 14 residues long. Germline CDR1 SGHNT, CDR2 YYREEE (reference sequence). CDR3 sequence: CASSKRQGEETQYF. As DNA, the CDR3 is TGTGCCAGCAGCAAACGACAGGGCGAAGAGACCCAGTACTTC.

This clone showed up just a few times. The chain joins TRBV7-8 to TRBJ1-5, with unresolved D. The CDR3 totals 13 residues. Germline V gene sequence: CDR1 SGHVS, CDR2 FQNEAQ. Trimming left V 2 bases short and J 1 base short, with 3 bases between. CDR3 nucleotides: TGTGCCAGCAGCTTAAACAGCAATCAGCCCCAGCATTTT. It encodes CASSLNSNQPQHF.

V is TRBV5-1 and J is TRBJ2-1; 15 nucleotides agree with TRBD2. Germline assignment: CDR1 SGHRS and CDR2 YFSETQ. V lost 4 bases to trimming and J lost 8 bases; unmatched junction nucleotides: 4. The CDR3 spans 15 residues. The CDR3 is CASSKGLAGGDEQFF. CDR3 in DNA: TGCGCCAGCAGCAAGGGACTAGCGGGAGGTGATGAGCAGTTCTTC.

A single count supports this clone. V is TRBV18 and J is TRBJ2-3; the D gene is possibly TRBD2 (5 bases). V dropped 3 bases and J dropped 0 bases, with 7 bases sitting between them. Germline V gene sequence: CDR1 KGHSH, CDR2 LQKENI. The CDR3 length is 14 residues. CDR3 sequence (DNA): TGTGCCAGCTCACCTCTAGCAAGCACAGATACGCAGTATTTT. As protein: CASSPLASTDTQYF.

The chain's CDR3 is CASSLEAVEGGLAKNIQYF. The CDR3 region has the DNA TGTGCCAGCAGCTTAGAGGCGGTCGAGGGCGGTTTAGCCAAAAACATTCAGTACTTC. V usage is TRBV11-3 and J usage is TRBJ2-4; D might be TRBD2 (5 bases). This CDR3 is 19 amino acids long. CDR1 is SGHNT and CDR2 is YENEEA in the germline V gene. V was trimmed by 0 bases and J by 0 bases, leaving 18 bases between them.

The chain employs TRBV6-5 and TRBJ1-5; D is unclear. CDR3 length: 13 residues. Looked up from germline, CDR1 is MNHEY and CDR2 is SVGAGI. Trimming pared 2 bases from V and 5 bases from J, leaving 7 bases between. CDR3 nucleotides: TGTGCCAGCAGTTACAGACGGGATCAGCCCCAGCATTTT. Translation: CASSYRRDQPQHF.

This clone has more than one count but fewer than ten. The rearrangement joins TRBV11-2 to TRBJ2-7; possible D gene TRBD1, 5 bases. Trimming removed 5 bases from V and 4 bases from J, with 9 bases in between. Germline CDR1 is SGHAT and CDR2 is FQNNGV. The CDR3 sequence is 12 residues long. This chain's CDR3 is CASSETAYEQYF. In DNA form, the CDR3 reads TGTGCCAGCAGCGAGACAGCGTACGAGCAGTACTTC.

V and J are TRBV15 and TRBJ2-7; possibly TRBD1 for D (5 bases). The germline V gene has CDR1 LNHNV and CDR2 YYDKDF (reference sequence). Trimming took off 0 bases at V and 2 bases at J, with 8 bases between the two ends. The CDR3 consists of 14 residues. The CDR3 DNA follows: TGTGCCACCAGCAGAGATAAGGGGACCTACGAGCAGTACTTC. Encoded protein: CATSRDKGTYEQYF.

This chain uses TRBV27 with TRBJ2-7, with D maybe TRBD1 (6 bases). Germline CDR1 is MNHEY and CDR2 is SMNVEV (reference sequence). V was clipped by 6 bases and J by 5 bases, with 17 bases between them. This CDR3 spans 14 amino acids. The DNA for the CDR3 is TGTGCCAGCAGGACTAACAGGGTCTGGAACGAGCAGTACTTC. This gives the protein CASRTNRVWNEQYF.

The chain combines TRBV6-5 with TRBJ1-5; D might be TRBD1 (5 bases). This CDR3 spans 15 amino acids. V lost 2 bases to trimming and J lost 6 bases, with 14 bases between them. Germline CDR1 reads MNHEY; CDR2 reads SVGAGI. The CDR3 reads CASSYDGRVGQPQHF. The CDR3, as DNA: TGTGCCAGCAGTTACGACGGCAGGGTAGGTCAGCCCCAGCATTTT.

The chain links TRBV19 to TRBJ2-6, with D perhaps matching TRBD1 (6 bases). The CDR3 is 19 residues long. V lost 5 bases to trimming and J lost 1 base, with 21 bases between them. CDR1 LNHDA and CDR2 SQIVND come from the germline V gene (reference sequence). The chain's CDR3 is CASSSPGHNNPSGANVLTF. Written as DNA, the CDR3 is TGTGCCAGTAGTTCTCCGGGACACAACAACCCTTCTGGGGCCAACGTCCTGACTTTC.

This chain uses TRBV7-3 with TRBJ2-7; possible D gene TRBD2, 5 bases. The CDR3 has 15 residues. The V end lost 1 base, the J end lost 6 bases, and 16 bases lay between the germline ends. Germline assignment: CDR1 SGHTA and CDR2 FQGTGA. The CDR3 spells CASSLMSSIPVEQYF. As DNA, the CDR3 is TGTGCCAGCAGCTTAATGTCTAGCATTCCGGTCGAGCAGTACTTC.

The CDR3 sequence: CASRLPTSGNGEQFF. The DNA for the CDR3 is TGTGCCAGCAGGCTCCCGACTAGCGGGAATGGGGAGCAGTTCTTC. J is TRBJ2-1 and V is TRBV5-4; 11 nucleotides align to TRBD2. This CDR3 is built from 15 residues. Germline V lookup: CDR1 SGHNT, CDR2 YYREEE (reference sequence). J was trimmed by 10 bases and V by 5 bases; bases with no gene match: 11.

The chain carries TRBV28 and TRBJ2-3; TRBD1 or TRBD2 may be the D gene (5 bases each). The CDR3 spans 11 residues. Trimming took 8 bases from V and 11 from J, leaving 14 bases between them. CDR1 and CDR2 (germline): MDHEN, SYDVKM. CDR3 nucleotide sequence: TGTGCCAGCGTGGACCCTGGGGGGCAGTATTTT. It encodes CASVDPGGQYF. The full variable domain, rest sourced from reference TRBV28 and TRBJ2-3, is DVKVTQSSRYLVKRTGEKVFLECVQDMDHENMFWYRQDPGLGLRLIYFSYDVKMKEKGDIPEGYSVSREKKERFSLILESASTNQTSMYLCASVDPGGQYFGPGTRLTVL.

This clone was observed a handful of times. CDR3 bases: TGTGCCAGCGACACACAGGGAACCTACGAGCAGTACTTC. It encodes CASDTQGTYEQYF. V usage is TRBV2 and J usage is TRBJ2-7, with a possible D match to TRBD1 (6 bases). Germline CDR1 SNHLY, CDR2 FYNNEI. Trimming took off 8 bases at V and 2 bases at J, with 13 bases between the two ends. CDR3 length equals 13 residues.

This chain uses TRBV5-1 with TRBJ2-5; 14 bases agree with TRBD2. Germline trimming cut 4 bases from V and 2 bases from J; bases unmatched to any gene: 13. CDR1 is SGHRS and CDR2 is YFSETQ in the germline V gene. The CDR3 spans 19 residues. CDR3 DNA: TGCGCCAGCAGCCCGGGACTAGCGGGAGTGTTGCGGCGGCAAGAGACCCAGTACTTC. This translates into CASSPGLAGVLRRQETQYF.

This clone has just one count. The chain has TRBV27 and TRBJ1-1, with 7 bases lining up with TRBD1. The CDR3 totals 13 residues. Germline CDR1 MNHEY, CDR2 SMNVEV (reference sequence). Trimming at V came to 5 bases and at J to 9 bases, leaving 9 bases not matched to a gene. The CDR3 DNA reads as TGTGCCAGCAGTCTAAGGGACAGCACCCAAGCTTTCTTT. This sequence encodes CASSLRDSTQAFF.

This chain's CDR3 is CASSSQGVAYGYTF. The CDR3 nucleotides read TGTGCCAGCAGCTCACAGGGTGTTGCCTACGGCTACACCTTC. V is TRBV2 and J is TRBJ1-2, with D maybe TRBD1 (6 bases). Germline V lookup: CDR1 SNHLY, CDR2 FYNNEI. V was clipped by 6 bases and J by 8 bases, with 19 bases between them. The CDR3 contains 14 residues.

The chain carries TRBV10-3 and TRBJ1-4; D is unresolved. Trimming shortened V by 10 bases and J by 6 bases, and 18 bases separated the two germline ends. Germline V gene data show CDR1 as ENHRY and CDR2 as SYGVKD. This CDR3 region has 14 residues. CDR3 in DNA: TGTGCCAGCAACCCCTCCGGCGGGGATGAAAAACTGTTTTTT. Translating it yields CASNPSGGDEKLFF.

The genes are TRBV15 and TRBJ2-7; D not resolved. The CDR3 sequence is 14 residues long. Trimming removed 0 bases from V and 1 base from J, with 7 bases in between. CDR1 and CDR2 (germline): LNHNV, YYDKDF (reference sequence). CDR3 in amino acids: CATSRDASSYEQYF. The CDR3 DNA reads as TGTGCCACCAGCAGAGATGCTAGTTCCTACGAGCAGTACTTC.

The gene calls are TRBV4-2 and TRBJ2-3, with D unclear. Germline V gives CDR1 LGHNA, CDR2 YNFKEQ. The CDR3 has 15 residues. V lost 1 base, J lost 0 bases, and 8 bases lay in between. The CDR3 DNA reads TGTGCCAGCAGCCAAGGAGAATCTAGCACAGATACGCAGTATTTT. It yields the protein CASSQGESSTDTQYF.

This clone has just a few counts. This chain links TRBV10-1 with TRBJ1-5; 7 bases map to TRBD1. The CDR3 length is 15 residues. Germline V lookup: CDR1 WNHNN, CDR2 SYGVQD (reference sequence). Trimming cost V 6 bases and J 3 bases; bases outside gene matches: 8. DNA for the CDR3: TGCGCCAGCAGCAAGAGGACAGGCTACAATCAGCCCCAGCATTTT. Translated: CASSKRTGYNQPQHF.

The DNA for the CDR3 is TGTGCCAGCAGTGAAGTTCCGGATTCCTACGAGCAGTACTTC. Translating gives CASSEVPDSYEQYF. This chain links TRBV6-1 with TRBJ2-7; no firm D call. The V gene lost 1 base and the J gene lost 1 base, with 8 bases spanning the gap. This CDR3 contains 14 residues. The germline V gene encodes CDR1 MNHNS and CDR2 SASEGT.

This clone came up once. The chain is built from TRBV28 and TRBJ2-1, with 10 bases fitting TRBD2. This CDR3 has 12 residues. Germline loops: CDR1 MDHEN, CDR2 SYDVKM. The junction had 6 bases not matched to a gene; V was cut back by 3 bases and J by 16 bases. The CDR3 DNA reads as TGTGCCAGCAGTTTTAAGCGGGAGGGTCGATTCTTC. Residues: CASSFKREGRFF. The full variable domain, with the rest looked up from reference TRBV28 and TRBJ2-1, is DVKVTQSSRYLVKRTGEKVFLECVQDMDHENMFWYRQDPGLGLRLIYFSYDVKMKEKGDIPEGYSVSREKKERFSLILESASTNQTSMYLCASSFKREGRFFGPGTRLTVL.